The T cell receptor beta chain described here comes from a study of T cell responses to AZD1222 COVID-19 vaccine. Assay: immunoSEQ multiplex PCR; the TCRdb copy retains only in-frame clones and omits some. The sample comprises over 90,000 clones, 80% to 95% of which are singletons, and roughly 3.1% rests with the top ten. As to this clone: The antigen is undetermined.

The study, taken as a whole, reports: Along spike, vaccine-associated CD4 TCRs were found throughout, with dominance at 160-218 and 743-854. Close to half of all spike-specific TCRs reportedly target regions of the variants that are unmutated. Clonal diversity may have been underestimated, and the donors were mostly white British, with more females than males.

This TCR derives from an adult who received the AZD1222 COVID-19 vaccine. The sequenced sample was peripheral blood, obtained 28 days after the second AZD1222 dose.

CDR3 nucleotide sequence: TGTGCCTGGAGTAGACAGGCCACCTATGGCTACACCTTC. Translation: CAWSRQATYGYTF. This chain connects TRBV30 to TRBJ1-2; weak D call: TRBD1 (6 bases). Germline-derived CDR1 and CDR2 are GTSNPN and SVGIG (reference sequence). The CDR3 contains 13 residues. The V end lost 2 bases, the J end lost 4 bases, and 11 bases lay between the germline ends.